This T cell receptor beta chain was observed in a study of CD8+ T cells in alopecia areata. Study information: A 6-month off-drug phase came after tofacitinib, which had lasted 6 to 18 months.

It was from alopecia areata patients that lesional scalp punch biopsies and peripheral blood were collected. PBMCs, the starting material, were the source of sorted CD4+ and CD8+ T cells. About this clone itself: Its target is not known. Distinct nucleotide sequences in the sample also encode this CDR3.

Germline V lookup: CDR1 SQVTM, CDR2 ANQGSEA. V lost 6 bases, J lost 5 bases, and 5 bases lay in between. The CDR3 totals 10 residues. It was cDNA, reverse transcribed from extracted RNA, that served as the sequencing template. TCRdb's copy holds only in-frame clones and misses some; the assay was immunoSEQ multiplex PCR. The sample holds about 150,000 clones, 40% to 60% seen once. Study findings and constraints: Higher clonality than in normal scalp was seen in lesional scalp, especially alopecia totalis/universalis.

Sequenced material: CD8+ T cells sorted from blood, taken at week 0. The receptor was isolated from a human donor with alopecia areata. The V and J genes are TRBV29-1 and TRBJ2-1; D unclear. The CDR3 sequence is CSVGNNEQFF. DNA of the CDR3: TGCAGCGTGGGGAACAATGAGCAGTTCTTC.